Below, 23 T cell receptor beta chains from the same sample are listed, as sequenced in a study of cytomegalovirus exposure and HLA in healthy donors (dated by TCRdb to about 2017). Libraries were prepared through the immunoSEQ multiplex PCR assay. Imported from immuneACCESS, the table was reduced by TCRdb to in-frame sequences with V and J called. These copies leave out some clones; in studies compared against another copy, an unresolved V gene accounts for under half, and the cause of the remainder is not known. The sample includes 150,000 to 200,000 clones, with about 82% observed a single time. The ten largest clones add up to 1.4% to 1.5% of the sample. The sequenced sample was PBMCs. The receptors shown here come from a woman under 30 in good health and CMV-seronegative.

In this sample, this clone turned up a few times. J is TRBJ1-2 and V is TRBV9, with D maybe TRBD1 (5 bases). The CDR3 length is 13 residues. V lost 0 bases, J lost 6 bases, and 9 bases lay in between. Germline V CDR1 and CDR2: SGDLS, YYNGEE. The CDR3 coding sequence is TGTGCCAGCAGCGTAGATTTACAGGATGGCTACACCTTC. Its translation: CASSVDLQDGYTF.

The chain employs TRBV7-6 and TRBJ2-1; 8 bases fit TRBD2. This CDR3 has 16 amino acids. The junction had 8 bases not matched to a gene; V was cut back by 3 bases and J by 4 bases. CDR1 is SGHVS and CDR2 is FNYEAQ in the germline V gene. CDR3 sequence (DNA): TGTGCCAGCAGCTTGAGAGGAGCGGGAGCTTACAATGAGCAGTTCTTC. Its translation is CASSLRGAGAYNEQFF.

The chain uses TRBV5-1 and TRBJ2-3; tentative D call: TRBD1 (6 bases). The V end lost 0 bases, the J end lost 2 bases, and 13 bases lay between the germline ends. CDR1 and CDR2 from the germline V gene are SGHRS and YFSETQ. The CDR3 has 16 amino acids. For the CDR3, the DNA is TGCGCCAGCAGCTTGGGGACCGGACAGCCCACAGATACGCAGTATTTT. Protein: CASSLGTGQPTDTQYF.

This chain uses TRBV7-7 with TRBJ2-2; D remains unclear. V gave up 5 bases and J gave up 0 bases, with 7 bases separating them. Germline CDR1 is SSHAT and CDR2 is FNYEAQ (reference sequence). The CDR3 spans 14 residues. The CDR3 bases are TGTGCCAGCAGCCAGTACACGAACACCGGGGAGCTGTTTTTT. Its protein is CASSQYTNTGELFF. The entire variable domain, with the rest obtained from reference TRBV7-7 and TRBJ2-2, is as follows: GAGVSQSPRYKVTKRGQDVTLRCDPISSHATLYWYQQALGQGPEFLTYFNYEAQPDKSGLPSDRFSAERPEGSISTLTIQRTEQRDSAMYRCASSQYTNTGELFFGEGSRLTVL.

This CDR3 is CASSEVTSGRIAISEEQYF. CDR3 bases: TGTGCCAGCAGTGAAGTCACTAGCGGGAGAATAGCGATAAGTGAGGAGCAGTACTTC. The chain is built from TRBV6-1 and TRBJ2-7; 11 bases are shared with TRBD2. This CDR3 has 19 residues. V shed 1 base, J shed 7 bases, and the junction held 18 bases outside the gene matches. The germline gives CDR1 MNHNS, CDR2 SASEGT.

V and J are TRBV5-4 and TRBJ1-1; 9 bases are a match to TRBD1. V lost 3 bases to trimming and J lost 4 bases; unmatched junction nucleotides: 7. The CDR3 length is 15 residues. From germline, CDR1 is SGHNT and CDR2 YYREEE (reference sequence). CDR3 nucleotide sequence: TGTGCCAGCAGCTGGGCCGGGACAGGGAGCACTGAAGCTTTCTTT. Its translation is CASSWAGTGSTEAFF. The complete variable domain, with remaining parts taken from reference TRBV5-4 and TRBJ1-1, reads ETGVTQSPTHLIKTRGQQVTLRCSSQSGHNTVSWYQQALGQGPQFIFQYYREEENGRGNFPPRFSGLQFPNYSSELNVNALELDDSALYLCASSWAGTGSTEAFFGQGTRLTVV.

A word on this clone: This CDR3 is also generated by other DNA sequences in the sample. The chain joins TRBV10-3 to TRBJ2-3; a possible D gene is TRBD2 (6 bases). Germline CDR1 reads ENHRY; CDR2 reads SYGVKD. There are 15 residues in the CDR3. The germline V and J ends were trimmed by 0 bases and 1 base, with 8 bases remaining between them. The CDR3 loop reads CAISESASGTDTQYF. The CDR3 DNA reads as TGTGCCATCAGTGAGTCCGCTAGCGGCACAGATACGCAGTATTTT.

The chain combines TRBV7-2 with TRBJ1-2; 7 nucleotides align to TRBD1. The junction had 6 bases not matched to a gene; V was cut back by 1 base and J by 7 bases. Germline V gene sequence: CDR1 SGHTA, CDR2 FQGNSA. The CDR3 covers 14 residues. The CDR3 nucleotides are TGTGCCAGCAGCTTAGGGGCAGGGGGGCCTGGCTACACCTTC. Translation: CASSLGAGGPGYTF.

This chain joins TRBV5-4 and TRBJ2-5; 9 bases are shared with TRBD2. The CDR3 sequence is 16 residues long. CDR1 and CDR2 from the germline V gene are SGHNT and YYREEE (reference sequence). The V and J ends lost 0 bases and 4 bases, in that order; junction bases with no gene match: 7. CDR3 amino acids: CASSLVPREGRETQYF. The CDR3 DNA reads TGTGCCAGCAGCTTGGTTCCGCGGGAGGGCCGAGAGACCCAGTACTTC.

This clone occurred once. The CDR3 region has the DNA TGTGCCAGTAGTATAGGCGGGACAGGGGGCAATCGGGATACGCAGTATTTT. It encodes CASSIGGTGGNRDTQYF. The gene calls are TRBV19 and TRBJ2-3; 12 nucleotides agree with TRBD1. After removal of 1 base from V and 6 bases from J, the junction contained 8 bases not matched to a gene. The CDR3 is 17 residues long. CDR1 is LNHDA and CDR2 is SQIVND in the germline V gene (reference sequence).

The rearrangement joins TRBV30 to TRBJ1-1; 7 bases are a match to TRBD1. Trimming at V came to 0 bases and at J to 5 bases, leaving 9 bases not matched to a gene. Germline CDR1 reads GTSNPN; CDR2 reads SVGIG (reference sequence). This CDR3 spans 15 amino acids. The CDR3 spells CAWSVLEGAGTEAFF. CDR3 nucleotides: TGTGCCTGGAGTGTTCTCGAGGGGGCGGGGACTGAAGCTTTCTTT.

J is TRBJ1-2 and V is TRBV7-9; TRBD1 agrees at 11 bases. The germline V gene encodes CDR1 SEHNR and CDR2 FQNEAQ (reference sequence). With 0 bases clipped from V and 7 bases from J, the junction kept 4 bases outside the gene matches. The CDR3 totals 15 residues. The CDR3 spells CASSLADRGPFGYTF. As DNA, the CDR3 is TGTGCCAGCAGCTTAGCGGACAGGGGGCCGTTTGGCTACACCTTC.

The chain joins TRBV4-2 to TRBJ1-4; 8 positions match TRBD1. Germline CDR1 is LGHNA and CDR2 is YNFKEQ. CDR3 length equals 15 residues. V trimming: 4 bases; J trimming: 8 bases; junction bases outside the gene matches: 9. The CDR3 nucleotides read TGTGCCAGCAGCCCCAGGACAGGGCAGACCGAAAAACTGTTTTTT. It translates to CASSPRTGQTEKLFF.

This rearrangement joins TRBV14 to TRBJ2-5; D might be TRBD1 (6 bases). This CDR3 comprises 17 residues. CDR1 and CDR2 (germline): SGHDN, FVKESK. The V end was cut by 0 bases, the J end by 2 bases, with 16 bases between. In DNA form, the CDR3 reads TGTGCCAGCAGCCAAGACGGCGTGGGGGCGAGACAAGAGACCCAGTACTTC. Protein sequence: CASSQDGVGARQETQYF.

The DNA of the CDR3 is TGTGCCAGCAGCTTTGGCACAACGACAGGGGGCTTTCATGGCTACACCTTC. Translation gives CASSFGTTTGGFHGYTF. The rearrangement uses TRBV7-9 and TRBJ1-2; 10 positions match TRBD1. Trimming cost V 3 bases and J 6 bases; bases outside gene matches: 13. The CDR3 extends over 17 amino acids. Germline lookup yields CDR1 SEHNR and CDR2 FQNEAQ (reference sequence).

This clone was found once. The V gene is TRBV12-5, the J gene TRBJ2-3; tentative D call: TRBD1 (6 bases). V was trimmed by 0 bases and J by 4 bases, leaving 17 bases between them. This CDR3 contains 17 residues. CDR1 and CDR2 (germline): LGHNT, FRNRAP. The CDR3 nucleotides are TGTGCTAGTGGTTTGGTTAAAAACCGGGACACCTCAGATACGCAGTATTTT. The encoded protein is CASGLVKNRDTSDTQYF.

The chain employs TRBV2 and TRBJ1-1; 7 positions match TRBD1. The CDR3 length is 13 residues. Germline V CDR1 and CDR2: SNHLY, FYNNEI. With 6 bases clipped from V and 4 bases from J, the junction kept 5 bases outside the gene matches. In DNA form, the CDR3 reads TGTGCCAGCAGCCAGGGGGTGAGCACTGAAGCTTTCTTT. It codes for CASSQGVSTEAFF.

The chain joins TRBV7-9 to TRBJ2-5, with 13 bases lining up with TRBD2. Looked up from germline, CDR1 is SEHNR and CDR2 is FQNEAQ (reference sequence). This CDR3 is 16 amino acids long. The J segment lost 4 bases and the V segment lost 4 bases, leaving 6 bases of the junction unmatched. CDR3 in DNA: TGTGCCAGCAGCTCTTCCGGACTAGCGGGAGTAGAGACCCAGTACTTC. It encodes CASSSSGLAGVETQYF.

J is TRBJ2-7 and V is TRBV7-8; no reliable D call. V lost 1 base and J lost 6, with 16 bases in between. This CDR3 is built from 15 residues. The V gene's germline CDR1 is SGHVS and CDR2 FQNEAQ. The CDR3 DNA follows: TGTGCCAGCAGCTTAGTTGAGACATCTGATGGCGAGCAGTACTTC. This codes for CASSLVETSDGEQYF.

This CDR3 is CASSIPGQGAIYGYTF. DNA for the CDR3: TGTGCCAGTAGTATACCAGGACAGGGGGCGATCTATGGCTACACCTTC. This sequence joins TRBV19 and TRBJ1-2; 11 bases line up with TRBD1. This CDR3 comprises 16 residues. Germline loops: CDR1 LNHDA, CDR2 SQIVND (reference sequence). After removal of 2 bases from V and 4 bases from J, the junction contained 6 bases not matched to a gene. The entire variable domain, with the rest obtained from reference TRBV19 and TRBJ1-2, is as follows: DGGITQSPKYLFRKEGQNVTLSCEQNLNHDAMYWYRQDPGQGLRLIYYSQIVNDFQKGDIAEGYSVSREKKESFPLTVTSAQKNPTAFYLCASSIPGQGAIYGYTFGSGTRLTVV.

V is TRBV5-6 and J is TRBJ2-7; tentatively, D is TRBD2 (5 bases). CDR3 size: 11 residues. The V and J ends lost 5 bases and 6 bases respectively, with 9 bases between them. In germline, CDR1 is SGHDT, CDR2 YYEEEE. The chain's CDR3 is CASRGRGEQYF. The CDR3 DNA is TGTGCCAGCAGAGGACGGGGCGAGCAGTACTTC.

The chain employs TRBV7-3 and TRBJ2-1; D is possibly TRBD1 (5 bases). The CDR3 consists of 15 residues. Trimming stripped 6 bases from V and 6 bases from J, with 18 bases between. Germline V CDR1 and CDR2: SGHTA, FQGTGA. The CDR3 protein is CASRSRAPTGNEQFF. The DNA for the CDR3 is TGTGCCAGCAGAAGTAGGGCCCCTACAGGCAATGAGCAGTTCTTC.

The rearrangement joins TRBV28 to TRBJ1-2, with D perhaps TRBD1 (6 bases). V gave up 2 bases and J gave up 4 bases, with 17 bases separating them. The germline V gene encodes CDR1 MDHEN and CDR2 SYDVKM. This CDR3 contains 16 residues. The CDR3 sequence is CASSLIPAQGTYGYTF. CDR3 in DNA: TGTGCCAGCAGTTTAATCCCTGCCCAGGGGACCTATGGCTACACCTTC.